A single sample is the source of the 15 T cell receptor beta chains below, sequenced in a study of blood T cells in healthy people across ages. Primed by a sample-barcoded 5' primer and a J-beta primer mix, a second PCR proceeded for roughly 6 to 12 cycles. Using its own MiXCR run on the 5' RACE reads, TCRdb lists one record per CDR3 protein. The sample holds about 590,000 distinct CDR3 sequences; about 30% are singletons and the top ten take 15% to 19%. What was sequenced was blood. These receptors were taken from a woman of 80 years or more in good health.

V and J are TRBV2 and TRBJ1-5, with D perhaps TRBD1 (6 bases). V was trimmed by 4 bases and J by 2 bases, leaving 12 bases between them. Germline values: CDR1 SNHLY, CDR2 FYNNEI. The CDR3 sequence is 15 residues long. As DNA, the CDR3 is TGTGCCAGCAGTGGGGGGGGGCAAGGCAATCAGCCCCAGCATTTT. This codes for CASSGGGQGNQPQHF. Using reference TRBV2 and TRBJ1-5 for the parts outside the CDR3, the full variable domain is EPEVTQTPSHQVTQMGQEVILRCVPISNHLYFYWYRQILGQKVEFLVSFYNNEISEKSEIFDDQFSVERPDGSNFTLKIRSTKLEDSAMYFCASSGGGQGNQPQHFGDGTRLSIL.

This clonotype has a count of ten or more. V is TRBV7-2 and J is TRBJ1-5; possible D gene TRBD1, 5 bases. The V gene lost 3 bases and the J gene lost 3 bases, with 9 bases spanning the gap. This CDR3 region has 14 residues. The germline CDR1 and CDR2 sequences are SGHTA and FQGNSA. For the CDR3, the DNA is TGTGCCAGCAGCTTGGGACTGCTCAATCAGCCCCAGCATTTT. Encoded protein: CASSLGLLNQPQHF.

J is TRBJ1-6 and V is TRBV4-1, with D perhaps matching TRBD1 (5 bases). V dropped 0 bases and J dropped 8 bases, with 11 bases sitting between them. This CDR3 contains 15 residues. Germline assignment: CDR1 MGHRA and CDR2 YSYEKL. CDR3 in amino acids: CASSQEPGGDSPLHF. The CDR3 DNA reads TGCGCCAGCAGCCAAGAACCCGGGGGAGATTCACCCCTCCACTTT.

The chain recombines TRBV20-1 with TRBJ2-7; weak D call: TRBD2 (7 bases). Germline lookup yields CDR1 DFQATT and CDR2 SNEGSKA (reference sequence). The CDR3 loop spans 15 amino acids. Trimming took off 3 bases at V and 5 bases at J, with 20 bases between the two ends. CDR3 DNA sequence: TGCAGTGCTAGGCAATCGGGGGGCCCCCAGCACGAGCAGTACTTC. This translates into CSARQSGGPQHEQYF.

The J gene is TRBJ2-3, the V gene TRBV4-1; TRBD2 might be the D (5 bases). The CDR3 consists of 15 residues. Trimming removed 1 base at V and 3 bases at J, with 11 bases between. Germline values: CDR1 MGHRA, CDR2 YSYEKL. The CDR3 bases are TGCGCCAGCAGCCAAGTCCTAGCACTGACAGATACGCAGTATTTT. Its translation: CASSQVLALTDTQYF.

This clonotype is a singleton in its sample. This may be a read error: a much more frequent sequence differs by one nucleotide. The V gene is TRBV6-1, the J gene TRBJ2-5; 12 nucleotides align to TRBD2. The CDR3 runs 15 residues. The V gene's germline CDR1 is MNHNS and CDR2 SASEGT. DNA of the CDR3: TGTTCCAGCAAAAAGACTAGCGGGGGACAAGAGACCCAGTACTTC. Translating gives CSSKKTSGGQETQYF.

This clonotype was found a few times. The chain links TRBV6-2 or TRBV6-3 to TRBJ1-6, with TRBD1 matching over 10 bases. From germline, CDR1 is MNHEY and CDR2 SVGEGT. This CDR3 spans 16 amino acids. The trim removed 4 bases at V and 7 bases at J, leaving 7 bases unmatched. The CDR3 loop reads CASSSRDRGVNSPLHF. DNA of the CDR3: TGTGCCAGCAGTTCGCGGGACAGGGGAGTAAATTCACCCCTCCACTTT.

This chain connects TRBV27 to TRBJ2-2, with D uncertain. Germline CDR1 and CDR2: MNHEY and SMNVEV (reference sequence). The CDR3 contains 12 residues. Trimming stripped 3 bases from V and 5 bases from J, with 4 bases between. The DNA for the CDR3 is TGTGCCAGCAGTTTTCTGACCGGGGAGCTGTTTTTT. Translating gives CASSFLTGELFF.

In its sample, this clonotype was seen a few times. A read error may account for a junction end that differs from germline. The chain combines TRBV12-3 or TRBV12-4 with TRBJ1-5; D not certain. CDR3 length: 17 residues. The CDR3 reads CANSYEGRPKVYQPQHF. The CDR3 coding sequence is TGTGCCAACAGTTACGAGGGCAGGCCTAAAGTTTATCAGCCCCAGCATTTT.

The CDR3 bases are TGCAGTGCTTCCGCAGGGGGGAGGTGGACTGAAGCTTTCTTT. This codes for CSASAGGRWTEAFF. V and J are TRBV20-1 and TRBJ1-1, with TRBD1 matching 7 bases. Germline assignment: CDR1 DFQATT and CDR2 SNEGSKA (reference sequence). CDR3 size: 14 residues. The junction had 11 bases not matched to a gene; V was cut back by 5 bases and J by 5 bases.

On this clonotype: One end of the junction fails to match germline, which may point to a read error. The chain employs TRBV15 and TRBJ2-3; no definite D call. The CDR3 sequence is 14 residues long. The V gene's germline CDR1 is LNHNV and CDR2 YYDKDF (reference sequence). The CDR3 loop reads CATGRDIGQLTQYF. CDR3 DNA sequence: TGTGCCACCGGCAGAGATATCGGGCAGCTGACGCAGTATTTT.

This clonotype came up many times. The genes are TRBV9 and TRBJ2-4; 8 bases map to TRBD1. V trimming: 3 bases; J trimming: 3 bases; junction bases outside the gene matches: 5. The germline gives CDR1 SGDLS, CDR2 YYNGEE. The CDR3 has 15 amino acids. The CDR3 region has the DNA TGTGCCAGCAGCGCAGGGGGCTACAGCAAAAACATTCAGTACTTC. Translated, it gives CASSAGGYSKNIQYF.

This sequence joins TRBV30 and TRBJ1-1; a weak D match, TRBD1 (6 bases). V gave up 1 base and J gave up 0 bases, with 9 bases separating them. CDR1 is GTSNPN and CDR2 is SVGIG in the germline V gene (reference sequence). The CDR3 length is 14 residues. This chain's CDR3 is CAWSAGTLNTEAFF. CDR3 in DNA: TGTGCCTGGAGTGCCGGGACATTGAACACTGAAGCTTTCTTT.

This clonotype was found a few times. The junction shows a germline mismatch at one end, possibly a read error. This chain uses TRBV9 with TRBJ2-3; TRBD2 matches at 8 bases. Germline values: CDR1 SGDLS, CDR2 YYNGEE. CDR3 length: 15 residues. CDR3 DNA sequence: TGTGCCGGCAGCGCTCTAGCGGGTAGCACAGATACGCAGTATTTT. Translation gives CAGSALAGSTDTQYF.

The chain couples TRBV27 to TRBJ1-5; 11 bases line up with TRBD1. Trimming removed 5 bases from V and 6 bases from J; junction bases left unmatched: 3. CDR3 length: 14 amino acids. Per the germline V gene, CDR1 is MNHEY and CDR2 is SMNVEV (reference sequence). CDR3 sequence reads: CASSPGTGGQPQHF. DNA for the CDR3: TGTGCCAGCAGTCCTGGGACAGGGGGTCAGCCCCAGCATTTT.